The 12 T cell receptor beta chains below were found in one sample sequenced in a study of shared clonotypes between healthy human individuals (dated by TCRdb to 2020 to 2021). The library was built by means of the immunoSEQ multiplex PCR assay. Imported from immuneACCESS, the table was reduced by TCRdb to in-frame sequences with V and J called. These copies leave out some clones; in studies compared against another copy, an unresolved V gene accounts for under half, and the cause of the remainder is not known. This sample has roughly 2.4 million clones in its table, and approximately 96% of those were observed once. Around 0.13% of the sample comes from the top ten. The specimen was naive CD4+ T cells sorted from blood. The cell subset or site label, read with the paper, signifies: CD45RA+ positively selected. The receptor source for this set is a man between 18 and 29 years old in good health.

CDR3 nucleotides: TGCAGTGCCGAGTGGGAGACCCAGTACTTC. Its protein is CSAEWETQYF. This sequence joins TRBV20-1 and TRBJ2-5; the D is unclear. Germline CDR1 and CDR2: DFQATT and SNEGSKA (reference sequence). This CDR3 is built from 10 residues. V was pared by 6 bases and J by 5 bases, with 7 bases between.

A remark on this clone: This CDR3 is also generated by other DNA sequences in the sample. This chain uses TRBV30 with TRBJ1-1; weak D call: TRBD1 (5 bases). The CDR3 spans 13 residues. V gave up 2 bases and J gave up 0 bases, with 7 bases separating them. Per the germline V gene, CDR1 is GTSNPN and CDR2 is SVGIG (reference sequence). CDR3 DNA: TGTGCCTGGAGTTCAGGGATGAACACTGAAGCTTTCTTT. Translated, it gives CAWSSGMNTEAFF.

The rearrangement uses TRBV15 and TRBJ2-5; no reliable D call. V gave up 3 bases and J gave up 5 bases, with 22 bases separating them. This CDR3 has 17 residues. Germline assignment: CDR1 LNHNV and CDR2 YYDKDF (reference sequence). The CDR3 region is CATSREGVNSGWETQYF. In nucleotides, the CDR3 is TGTGCCACCAGCAGGGAAGGAGTCAACAGTGGATGGGAGACCCAGTACTTC.

The V gene is TRBV5-4, the J gene TRBJ2-7, with 7 bases matching TRBD1. CDR3 length: 15 residues. The trim removed 4 bases at V and 3 bases at J, leaving 10 bases unmatched. The germline CDR1 and CDR2 sequences are SGHNT and YYREEE (reference sequence). The CDR3 loop reads CASSPDRSTIYEQYF. The CDR3 DNA reads TGTGCCAGCAGCCCGGACAGGAGCACGATCTACGAGCAGTACTTC.

The chain employs TRBV11-2 and TRBJ2-2; D gene unclear. Germline-derived CDR1 and CDR2 are SGHAT and FQNNGV. The CDR3 is 17 residues long. The V end was cut by 5 bases, the J end by 0 bases, with 16 bases between. The CDR3: CASSPGFRSPNTGELFF. The CDR3 DNA reads TGTGCCAGCAGCCCAGGTTTCAGGAGCCCGAACACCGGGGAGCTGTTTTTT.

In its sample, this clone was seen a few times. V usage is TRBV5-1 and J usage is TRBJ1-1, with 9 positions matching TRBD1. This CDR3 has 14 amino acids. The ends lost 4 bases at V and 4 bases at J; junction bases unmatched: 5. CDR1 SGHRS and CDR2 YFSETQ come from the germline V gene. This CDR3 reads CASSMTGGSTEAFF. The CDR3 DNA sequence: TGCGCCAGCAGCATGACAGGGGGGAGCACTGAAGCTTTCTTT.

The chain uses TRBV6-1 and TRBJ2-7; D call uncertain. CDR3 length equals 11 residues. Trimming took 5 bases from V and 4 from J, leaving 6 bases between them. Germline V gives CDR1 MNHNS, CDR2 SASEGT. The CDR3 reads CASSKEYEQYF. CDR3 DNA: TGTGCCAGCAGTAAAGAGTACGAGCAGTACTTC.

V gene TRBV9 combines with J gene TRBJ2-3, with D perhaps TRBD2 (6 bases). The CDR3 is 12 amino acids. V gave up 4 bases and J gave up 5 bases, with 8 bases separating them. Looked up from germline, CDR1 is SGDLS and CDR2 is YYNGEE. As DNA, the CDR3 is TGTGCCAGCAGCCGCGGGGAAGATACGCAGTATTTT. Its protein product is CASSRGEDTQYF.

This chain connects TRBV6-5 to TRBJ2-3; a possible D gene is TRBD1 (5 bases). Trimming cost V 1 base and J 5 bases, with 7 bases left between them. This CDR3 comprises 13 residues. Germline V lookup: CDR1 MNHEY, CDR2 SVGAGI. The CDR3 here is CASSYLGQDTQYF. CDR3 nucleotides: TGTGCCAGCAGTTACTTGGGGCAAGATACGCAGTATTTT.

The J gene is TRBJ2-4, the V gene TRBV6-5, with TRBD1 identical over 11 bases. Germline loops: CDR1 MNHEY, CDR2 SVGAGI. The V segment lost 5 bases and the J segment 9 bases; nucleotides outside the gene matches: 6. The CDR3 spans 14 residues. The CDR3 here is CASSPGQGVLIQYF. The DNA for the CDR3 is TGTGCCAGCAGTCCGGGACAGGGGGTGCTCATTCAGTACTTC.

The gene calls are TRBV7-2 and TRBJ2-7; 8 bases map to TRBD1. The CDR3 extends over 15 amino acids. Germline V lookup: CDR1 SGHTA, CDR2 FQGNSA. Trimming cost V 5 bases and J 7 bases; bases outside gene matches: 13. CDR3 in DNA: TGTGCCAGCAGCGGTGACAGGGGCTCAACTTTGGAGCAGTACTTC. This sequence encodes CASSGDRGSTLEQYF.

A single count supports this clone. The CDR3 sequence is CASSESGQGHSPLHF. CDR3 nucleotides: TGCGCCAGCAGTGAAAGCGGACAGGGACACTCACCCCTCCACTTT. The V gene is TRBV10-2, the J gene TRBJ1-6, with 8 positions matching TRBD1. The V gene end was trimmed by 3 bases and the J gene end by 10 bases; junction bases not matched to a gene: 8. The V gene's germline CDR1 is WSHSY and CDR2 SAAADI. The CDR3 contains 15 residues.